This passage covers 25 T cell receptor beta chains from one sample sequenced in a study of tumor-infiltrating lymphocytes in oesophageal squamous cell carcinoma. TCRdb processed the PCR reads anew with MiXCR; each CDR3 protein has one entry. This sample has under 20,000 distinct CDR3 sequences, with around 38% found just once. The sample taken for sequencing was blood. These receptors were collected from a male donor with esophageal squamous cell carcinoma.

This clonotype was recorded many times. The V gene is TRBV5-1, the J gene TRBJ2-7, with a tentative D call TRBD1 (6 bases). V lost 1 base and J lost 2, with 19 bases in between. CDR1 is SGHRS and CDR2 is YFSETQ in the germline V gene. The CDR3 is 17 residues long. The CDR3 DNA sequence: TGCGCCAGCAGCTTGACGATTCAGGGGACGAACACCTACGAGCAGTACTTC. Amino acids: CASSLTIQGTNTYEQYF.

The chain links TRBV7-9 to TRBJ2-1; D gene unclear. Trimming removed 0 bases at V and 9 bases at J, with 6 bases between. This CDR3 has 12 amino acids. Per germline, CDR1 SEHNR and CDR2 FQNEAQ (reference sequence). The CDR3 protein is CASSLAVSEQFF. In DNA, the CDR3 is TGTGCCAGCAGCTTAGCCGTTAGTGAGCAGTTCTTC.

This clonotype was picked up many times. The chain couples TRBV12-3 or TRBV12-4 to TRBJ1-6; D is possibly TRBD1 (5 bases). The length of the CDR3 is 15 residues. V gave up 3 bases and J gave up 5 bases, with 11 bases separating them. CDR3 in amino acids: CASSFSGVNNSPLHF. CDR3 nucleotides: TGTGCCAGCAGTTTCTCGGGGGTCAATAATTCACCCCTCCACTTT.

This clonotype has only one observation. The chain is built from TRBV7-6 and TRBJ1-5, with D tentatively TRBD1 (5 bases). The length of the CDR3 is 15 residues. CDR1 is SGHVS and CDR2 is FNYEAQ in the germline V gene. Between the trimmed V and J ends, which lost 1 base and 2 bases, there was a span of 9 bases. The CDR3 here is CASSLGRGGNQPQHF. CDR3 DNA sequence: TGTGCCAGCAGCTTAGGAAGAGGGGGCAATCAGCCCCAGCATTTT.

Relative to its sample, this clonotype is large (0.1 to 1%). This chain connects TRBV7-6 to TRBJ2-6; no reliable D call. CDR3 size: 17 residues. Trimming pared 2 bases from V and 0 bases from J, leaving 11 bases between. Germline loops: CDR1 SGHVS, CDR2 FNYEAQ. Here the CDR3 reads CASSLNTPSSGANVLTF. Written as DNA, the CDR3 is TGTGCCAGCAGCTTAAACACCCCCAGCTCTGGGGCCAACGTCCTGACTTTC.

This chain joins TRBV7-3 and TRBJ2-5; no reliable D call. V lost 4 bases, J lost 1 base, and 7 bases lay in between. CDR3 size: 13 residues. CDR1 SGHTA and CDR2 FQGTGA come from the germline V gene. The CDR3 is CASSSSFQETQYF. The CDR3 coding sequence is TGTGCCAGCAGCTCCTCATTCCAAGAGACCCAGTACTTC.

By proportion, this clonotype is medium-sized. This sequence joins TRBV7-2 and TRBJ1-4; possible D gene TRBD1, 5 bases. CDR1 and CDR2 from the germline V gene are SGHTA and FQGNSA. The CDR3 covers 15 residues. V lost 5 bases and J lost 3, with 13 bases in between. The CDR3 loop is CASSADSYPNEKLFF. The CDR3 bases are TGTGCCAGCAGCGCCGACAGCTACCCTAATGAAAAACTGTTTTTT.

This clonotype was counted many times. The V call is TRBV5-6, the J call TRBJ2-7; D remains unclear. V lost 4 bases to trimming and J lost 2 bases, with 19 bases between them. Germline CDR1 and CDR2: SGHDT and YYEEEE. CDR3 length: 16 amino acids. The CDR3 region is CASSGVGEPHPYEQYF. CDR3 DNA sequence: TGTGCCAGCAGCGGGGTTGGGGAACCTCATCCCTACGAGCAGTACTTC.

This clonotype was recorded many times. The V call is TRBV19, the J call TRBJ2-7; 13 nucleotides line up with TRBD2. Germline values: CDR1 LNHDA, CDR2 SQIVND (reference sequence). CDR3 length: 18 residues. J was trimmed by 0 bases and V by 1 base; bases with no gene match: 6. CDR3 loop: CASSIGGLAGVSSYEQYF. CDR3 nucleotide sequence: TGTGCCAGTAGTATAGGTGGACTAGCGGGAGTGAGCTCCTACGAGCAGTACTTC.

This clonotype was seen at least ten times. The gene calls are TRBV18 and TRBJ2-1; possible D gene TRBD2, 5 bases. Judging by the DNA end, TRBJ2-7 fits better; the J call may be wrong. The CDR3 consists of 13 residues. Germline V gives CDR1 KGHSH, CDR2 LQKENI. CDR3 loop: CATSRDSPYEQYF. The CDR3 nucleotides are TGTGCCACGAGCCGGGATTCACCCTACGAGCAGTACTTC.

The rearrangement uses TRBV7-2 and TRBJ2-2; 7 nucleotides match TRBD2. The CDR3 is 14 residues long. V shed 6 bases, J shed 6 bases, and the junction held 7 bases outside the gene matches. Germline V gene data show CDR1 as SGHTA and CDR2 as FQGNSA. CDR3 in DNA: TGTGCCAGCAGTCCTGTAGCGGGTCCCGGGGAGCTGTTTTTT. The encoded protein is CASSPVAGPGELFF.

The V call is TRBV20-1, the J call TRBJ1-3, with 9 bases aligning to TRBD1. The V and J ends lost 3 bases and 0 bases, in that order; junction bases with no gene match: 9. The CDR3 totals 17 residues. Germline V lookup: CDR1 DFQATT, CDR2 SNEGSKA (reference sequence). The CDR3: CSASRDRVPFSGNTIYF. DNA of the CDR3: TGCAGTGCTAGTCGGGACAGGGTCCCTTTCTCTGGAAACACCATATATTTT.

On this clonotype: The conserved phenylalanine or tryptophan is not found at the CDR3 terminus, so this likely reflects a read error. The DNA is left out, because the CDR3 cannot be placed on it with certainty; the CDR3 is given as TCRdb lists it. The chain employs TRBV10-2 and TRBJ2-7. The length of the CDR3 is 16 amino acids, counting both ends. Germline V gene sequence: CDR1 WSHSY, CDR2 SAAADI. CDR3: CASSETDGPNGYTFGS.

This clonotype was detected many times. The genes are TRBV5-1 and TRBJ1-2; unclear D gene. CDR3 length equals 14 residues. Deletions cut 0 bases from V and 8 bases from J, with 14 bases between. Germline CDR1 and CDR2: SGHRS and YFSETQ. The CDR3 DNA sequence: TGCGCCAGCAGCTTGGAGGCAGGTGTCGGGGGCTACACCTTC. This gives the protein CASSLEAGVGGYTF.

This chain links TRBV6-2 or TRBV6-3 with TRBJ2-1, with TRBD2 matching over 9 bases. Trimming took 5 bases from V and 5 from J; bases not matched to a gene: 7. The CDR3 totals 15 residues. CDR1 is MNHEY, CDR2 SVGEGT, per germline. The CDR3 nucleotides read TGTGCCAGCAGTAGACCGGGACTAGCCCACAATGAGCAGTTCTTC. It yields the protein CASSRPGLAHNEQFF.

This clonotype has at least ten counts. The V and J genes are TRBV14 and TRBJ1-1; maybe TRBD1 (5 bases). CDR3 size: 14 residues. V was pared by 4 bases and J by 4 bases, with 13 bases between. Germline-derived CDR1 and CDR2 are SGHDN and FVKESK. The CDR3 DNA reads TGTGCCAGCAGCCCAATTAGGGGAGCCACTGAAGCTTTCTTT. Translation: CASSPIRGATEAFF.

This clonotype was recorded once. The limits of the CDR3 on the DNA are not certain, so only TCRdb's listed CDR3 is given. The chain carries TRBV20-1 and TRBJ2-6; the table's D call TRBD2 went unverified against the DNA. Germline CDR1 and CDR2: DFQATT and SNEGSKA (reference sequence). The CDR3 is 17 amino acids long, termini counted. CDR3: CSATSFGSWQGWLHLRF.

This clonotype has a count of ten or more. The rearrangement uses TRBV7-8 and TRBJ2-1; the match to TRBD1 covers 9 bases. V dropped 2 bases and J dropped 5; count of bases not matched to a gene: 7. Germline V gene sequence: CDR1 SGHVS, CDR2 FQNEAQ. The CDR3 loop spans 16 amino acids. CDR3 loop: CASSLRGTGINNEQFF. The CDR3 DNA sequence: TGTGCCAGCAGCTTAAGGGGGACAGGGATCAACAATGAGCAGTTCTTC.

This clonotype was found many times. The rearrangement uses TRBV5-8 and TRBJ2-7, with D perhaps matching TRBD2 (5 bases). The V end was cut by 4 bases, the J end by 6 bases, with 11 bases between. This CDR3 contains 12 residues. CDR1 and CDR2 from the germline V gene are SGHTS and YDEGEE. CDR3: CASSSTRSEQYF. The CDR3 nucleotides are TGTGCCAGCAGCAGTACTAGATCCGAGCAGTACTTC.

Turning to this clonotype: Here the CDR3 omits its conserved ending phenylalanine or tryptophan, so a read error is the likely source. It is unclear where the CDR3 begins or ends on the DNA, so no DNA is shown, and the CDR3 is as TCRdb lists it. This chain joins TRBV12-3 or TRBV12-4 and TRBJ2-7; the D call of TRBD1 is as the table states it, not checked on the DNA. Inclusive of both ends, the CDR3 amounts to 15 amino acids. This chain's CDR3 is CASSFPAQTGYTFGS.

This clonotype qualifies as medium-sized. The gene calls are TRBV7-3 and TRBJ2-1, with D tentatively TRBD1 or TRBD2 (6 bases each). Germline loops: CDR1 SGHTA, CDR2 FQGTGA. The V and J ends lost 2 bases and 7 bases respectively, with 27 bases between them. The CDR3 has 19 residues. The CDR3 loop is CASSLGPHEGEARWNEQFF. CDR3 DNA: TGTGCCAGCAGCTTAGGCCCCCACGAGGGGGAGGCTCGATGGAATGAGCAGTTCTTC.

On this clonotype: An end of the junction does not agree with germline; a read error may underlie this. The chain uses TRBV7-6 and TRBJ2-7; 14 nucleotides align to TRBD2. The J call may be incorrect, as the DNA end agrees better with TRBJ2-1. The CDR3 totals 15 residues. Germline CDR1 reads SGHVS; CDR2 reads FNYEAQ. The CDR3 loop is CASSQGLAGADEQFF. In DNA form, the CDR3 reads TGTGCTAGCAGCCAGGGACTAGCGGGGGCGGATGAGCAGTTCTTC.

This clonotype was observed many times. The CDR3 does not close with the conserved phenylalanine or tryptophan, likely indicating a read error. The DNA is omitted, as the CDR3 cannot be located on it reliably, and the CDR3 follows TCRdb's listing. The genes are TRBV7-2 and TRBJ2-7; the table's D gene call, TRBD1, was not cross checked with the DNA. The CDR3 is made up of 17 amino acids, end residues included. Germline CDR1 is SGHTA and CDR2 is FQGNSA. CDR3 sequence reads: CASSLAGQGNYGYTFGS.

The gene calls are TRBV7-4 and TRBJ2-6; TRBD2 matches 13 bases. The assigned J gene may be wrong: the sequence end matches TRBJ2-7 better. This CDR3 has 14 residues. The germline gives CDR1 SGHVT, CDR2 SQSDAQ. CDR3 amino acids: CASSRGTSGVEQYF. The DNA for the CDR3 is TGTGCCAGCAGCCGCGGGACTAGCGGGGTCGAGCAGTACTTC.

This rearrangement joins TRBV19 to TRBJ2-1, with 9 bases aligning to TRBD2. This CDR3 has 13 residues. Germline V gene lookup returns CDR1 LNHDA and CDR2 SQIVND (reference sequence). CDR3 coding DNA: TGTGCGACTAGACTAGCGGTGAAAAATGAGCAGTTCTTC. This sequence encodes CATRLAVKNEQFF.